This T cell receptor (beta chain) emerged from a study of vaccination and CD4 T cells after COVID-19. Study summary: Convalescent donors totaled six males and four females, including two who were Hispanic. Median time from second vaccine dose to sampling was over 55 days (14 to 241).

Time point in this sample: late sampling 161 to 241 days after vaccination in a few convalescent patients. Treatment meaning: roughly ten-day PBMC culture with coronavirus spike peptide pools or control peptides (ViraFEST assay). By negative selection, CD4+ T cells were isolated once culture had run for nine to ten days. Sequencing of cultured CD4+ T cell DNA used the Oncomine TCR Beta short-read assay. One entry per CDR3 protein results from TCRdb running MiXCR on the PCR reads. The data hold about 21,000 distinct CDR3 sequences, with 46% observed a single time. Details on this clonotype: Its antigen is not known.

This CDR3 is built from 12 residues. The germline gives CDR1 SGHVS, CDR2 FQNEAQ. V gave up 5 bases and J gave up 4 bases, with 9 bases separating them. This chain links TRBV7-8 with TRBJ2-7; D gene uncertain. The source is a human donor who had recovered from COVID-19. Here the sequenced sample was CD4+ T cells from blood, cultured in vitro, taken about 7 months after SARS-CoV-2 vaccination. This CDR3 reads CASSIDQYEQYF. The CDR3 DNA reads as TGTGCCAGCAGCATTGACCAATACGAGCAGTACTTC.